The entry that follows covers one T cell receptor (beta chain) sequence. Ten or more counts support this clonotype. Which antigen it targets is not known. No base-level quality is on record; no much larger clone is a single base apart. This sample stems from a study of human T cells and chemical hapten exposure (dated by TCRdb to the early 2020s). Notes on the research overall: Libraries were pooled for sequencing, and variation in per-sample TCR yields was attributed mainly to small differences in library volumes within the pool. This study followed changes in the peripheral blood TCR repertoire in vivo during primary and secondary sensitization of alopecia patients to the hapten diphenylcyclopropenone (DPC). For every blood RNA sample, sequencing covered both the TCR alpha and TCR beta chains.

Total RNA was extracted from unfractionated whole blood that had been collected in Tempus Blood RNA tubes. A handful of healthy volunteers were used as TCR sequencing controls and were bled at day 0, 2 weeks and 6 weeks. V is trimmed back by 4 bases and J by 5 bases, and the junction contains 6 bases that no gene match accounts for. The CDR3 goes from the cysteine to the phenylalanine over 15 residues. Of the read, only the CDR3 DNA is kept; its 45 bases are in frame from base 1. The germline V gene sets CDR1 to SNHLY and CDR2 to FYNNEI. Study-level results and caveats: The number of TCRs above 1 in 1000 frequency did not change with DPC sensitization; there was no evidence of global repertoire structure alterations. Repeated subsampling changed both the strength of the expansion versus patch-test correlation and the threshold at which the correlation became significant.

Receptors were amplified or captured by 5' RACE. The run used an Illumina MiSeq. During library preparation, unique molecular identifiers were attached to individual cDNA molecules so that TCRs could be counted quantitatively and reproducibly. As for the authors' bioinformatics: The median number of TCRs per sample was 95,638, ranging from about 20,000 to 700,000. The Decombinator software suite was used to annotate the V, J and CDR3 of the TCR reads. Every sample was subsampled to the same number of TCRs (28,000) for the PS versus PT1 abundance plots. Expanded TCRs were defined as absent before sensitization and observed at least eight times at the 2-week time point. TCRdb trimmed the raw reads at Q25, called clones with MiXCR and kept productive beta chains. Rows matching on CDR3 protein sequence are summarized as one entry with the most common DNA and genes. Here the V and J calls rest on TCRdb's processing, not on the authors' analysis. The sample table holds about 81,000 distinct CDR3 sequences, of which about 7.7% were seen once. The ten biggest clones cover under 3% of the sample.

This TCR derives from a male donor in good health. The receptor chain draws on TRBV2 and TRBJ2-2, with TRBD2 matching 8 junction bases. The bases are TGTGCCAGCAGTGTGGCAGCGGGAGTTACCGGGGAGCTGTTTTTT. This encodes CASSVAAGVTGELFF.